The clone carrying this TCR beta chain was seen only a few times. The antigen is unknown. V dropped 3 bases and J dropped 8 bases, with 8 bases sitting between them. This CDR3 has 12 residues. Germline V CDR1 and CDR2: LGHNT, FRNRAP. The entry originates in a study of blood T cells in healthy people across ages. Together with a sample-barcoded 5' primer, a J-beta primer mix was included in a second PCR lasting about 7 to 11 cycles. MiXCR, applied by TCRdb to the 5' RACE reads, yields one record per CDR3 protein. The sample includes some 1 million distinct CDR3 sequences, roughly 45% of them seen just once. Study-wide points: Older age went with lower TCR beta diversity per million T cells, in a roughly linear way. A strong correlation was found between TCR beta diversity and the percentage of naive T cells. One million T cells yielded diversity estimates that were considered underestimates.

The authors isolated at least 6 million PBMCs per sample. This rearrangement joins TRBV12-5 to TRBJ2-1, with D perhaps matching TRBD2 (5 bases). The sequence came from a woman aged 55-69 years in good health. The sequenced sample consisted of blood. CDR3 in amino acids: CASGFSSDEQFF. The CDR3 DNA reads TGTGCTAGTGGTTTCAGTAGCGATGAGCAGTTCTTC.